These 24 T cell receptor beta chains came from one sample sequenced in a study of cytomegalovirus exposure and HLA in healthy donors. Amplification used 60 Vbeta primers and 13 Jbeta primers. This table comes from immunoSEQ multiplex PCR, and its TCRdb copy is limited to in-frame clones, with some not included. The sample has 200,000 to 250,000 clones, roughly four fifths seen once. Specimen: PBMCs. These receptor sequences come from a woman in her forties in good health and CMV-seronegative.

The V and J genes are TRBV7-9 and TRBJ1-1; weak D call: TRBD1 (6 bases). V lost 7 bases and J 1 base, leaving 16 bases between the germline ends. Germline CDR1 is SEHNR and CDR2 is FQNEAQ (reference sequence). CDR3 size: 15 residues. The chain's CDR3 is CASTRTETGNTEAFF. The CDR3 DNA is TGTGCCAGCACCCGGACCGAGACAGGGAACACTGAAGCTTTCTTT.

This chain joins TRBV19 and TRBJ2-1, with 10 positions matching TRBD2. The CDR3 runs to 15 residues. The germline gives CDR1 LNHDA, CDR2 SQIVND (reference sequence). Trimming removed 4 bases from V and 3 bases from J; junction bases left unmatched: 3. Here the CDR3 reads CASSSLAGVYNEQFF. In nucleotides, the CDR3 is TGTGCCAGTAGTAGTCTAGCGGGAGTCTACAATGAGCAGTTCTTC. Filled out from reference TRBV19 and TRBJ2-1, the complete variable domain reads DGGITQSPKYLFRKEGQNVTLSCEQNLNHDAMYWYRQDPGQGLRLIYYSQIVNDFQKGDIAEGYSVSREKKESFPLTVTSAQKNPTAFYLCASSSLAGVYNEQFFGPGTRLTVL.

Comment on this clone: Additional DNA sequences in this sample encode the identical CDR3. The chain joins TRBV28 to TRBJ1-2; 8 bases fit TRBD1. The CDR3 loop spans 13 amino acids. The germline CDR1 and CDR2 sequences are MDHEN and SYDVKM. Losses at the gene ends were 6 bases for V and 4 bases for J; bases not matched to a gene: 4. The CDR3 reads CASSPTGAYGYTF. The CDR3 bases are TGTGCCAGCAGCCCGACAGGGGCCTATGGCTACACCTTC.

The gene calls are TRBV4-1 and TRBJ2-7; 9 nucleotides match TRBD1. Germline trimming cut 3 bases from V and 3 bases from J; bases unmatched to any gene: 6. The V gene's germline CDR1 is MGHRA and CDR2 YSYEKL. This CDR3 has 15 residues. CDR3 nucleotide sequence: TGCGCCAGCAGCCACTCCGGGGACAGGGTCTACGAGCAGTACTTC. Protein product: CASSHSGDRVYEQYF.

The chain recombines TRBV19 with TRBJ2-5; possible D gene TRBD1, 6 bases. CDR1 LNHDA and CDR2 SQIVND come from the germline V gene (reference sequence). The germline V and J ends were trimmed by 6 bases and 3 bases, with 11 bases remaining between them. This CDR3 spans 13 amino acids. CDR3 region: CASRLWTEETQYF. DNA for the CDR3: TGTGCCAGTAGACTCTGGACAGAAGAGACCCAGTACTTC.

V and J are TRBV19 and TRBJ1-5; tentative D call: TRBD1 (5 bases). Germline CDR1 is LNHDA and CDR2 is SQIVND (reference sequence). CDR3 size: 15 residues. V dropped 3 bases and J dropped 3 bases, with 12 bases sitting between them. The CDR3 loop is CASSMGGHNNQPQHF. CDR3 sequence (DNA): TGTGCCAGTAGTATGGGCGGACACAACAATCAGCCCCAGCATTTT.

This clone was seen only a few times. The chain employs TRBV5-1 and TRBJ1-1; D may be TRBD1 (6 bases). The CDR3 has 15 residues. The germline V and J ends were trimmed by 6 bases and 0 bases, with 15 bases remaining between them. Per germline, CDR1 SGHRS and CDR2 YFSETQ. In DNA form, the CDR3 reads TGCGCCAGCAAGAACTATAGACAGGTGAACACTGAAGCTTTCTTT. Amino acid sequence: CASKNYRQVNTEAFF.

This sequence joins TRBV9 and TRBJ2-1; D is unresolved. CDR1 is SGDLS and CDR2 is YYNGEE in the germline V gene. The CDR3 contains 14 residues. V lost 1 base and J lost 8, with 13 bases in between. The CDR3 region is CASSVRVAIYEQFF. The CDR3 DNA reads TGTGCCAGCAGCGTAAGAGTAGCAATCTATGAGCAGTTCTTC. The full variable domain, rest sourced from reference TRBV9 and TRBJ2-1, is DSGVTQTPKHLITATGQRVTLRCSPRSGDLSVYWYQQSLDQGLQFLIQYYNGEERAKGNILERFSAQQFPDLHSELNLSSLELGDSALYFCASSVRVAIYEQFFGPGTRLTVL.

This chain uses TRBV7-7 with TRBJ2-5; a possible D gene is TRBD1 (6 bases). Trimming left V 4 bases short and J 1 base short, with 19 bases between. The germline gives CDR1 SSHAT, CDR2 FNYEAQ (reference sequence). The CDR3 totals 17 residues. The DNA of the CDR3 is TGTGCCAGCAGCTCCGCGATACAGGGTGTCGGCCAAGAGACCCAGTACTTC. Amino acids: CASSSAIQGVGQETQYF.

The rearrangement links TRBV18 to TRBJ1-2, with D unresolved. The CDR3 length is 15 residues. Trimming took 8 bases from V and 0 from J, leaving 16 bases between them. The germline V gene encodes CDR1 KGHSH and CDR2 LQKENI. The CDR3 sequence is CASTKVGEANYGYTF. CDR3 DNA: TGTGCCAGCACAAAGGTCGGGGAAGCTAACTATGGCTACACCTTC.

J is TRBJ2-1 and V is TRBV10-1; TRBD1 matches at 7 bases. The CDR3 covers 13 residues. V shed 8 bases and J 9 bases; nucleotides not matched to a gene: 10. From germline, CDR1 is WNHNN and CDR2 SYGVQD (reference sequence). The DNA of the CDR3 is TGCGCCAGCGGGGGACAGACATACGGTGAGCAGTTCTTC. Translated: CASGGQTYGEQFF.

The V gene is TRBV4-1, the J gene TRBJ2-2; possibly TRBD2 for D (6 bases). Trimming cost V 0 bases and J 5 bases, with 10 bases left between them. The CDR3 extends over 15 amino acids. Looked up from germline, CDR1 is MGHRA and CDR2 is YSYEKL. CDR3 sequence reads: CASSQEGGITGELFF. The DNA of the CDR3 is TGCGCCAGCAGCCAAGAAGGCGGGATTACCGGGGAGCTGTTTTTT.

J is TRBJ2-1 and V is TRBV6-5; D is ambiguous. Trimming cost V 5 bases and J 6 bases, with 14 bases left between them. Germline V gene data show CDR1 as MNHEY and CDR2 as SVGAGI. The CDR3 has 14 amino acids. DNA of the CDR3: TGTGCCAGCAGTAGCCCCTCCGTTCGCAATGAGCAGTTCTTC. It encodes CASSSPSVRNEQFF.

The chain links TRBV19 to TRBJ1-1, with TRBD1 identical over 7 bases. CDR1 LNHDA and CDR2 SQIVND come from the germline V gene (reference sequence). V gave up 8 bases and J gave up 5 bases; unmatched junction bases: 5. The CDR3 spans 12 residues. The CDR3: CASQGVRTEAFF. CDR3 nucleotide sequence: TGTGCCAGTCAGGGGGTTCGGACTGAAGCTTTCTTT.

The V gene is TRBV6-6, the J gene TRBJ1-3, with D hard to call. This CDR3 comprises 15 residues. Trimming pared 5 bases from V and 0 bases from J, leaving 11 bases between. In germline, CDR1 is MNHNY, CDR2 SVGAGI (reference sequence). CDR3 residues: CASSQTPRSGNTIYF. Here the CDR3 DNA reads TGTGCCAGCAGTCAAACACCACGCTCTGGAAACACCATATATTTT.

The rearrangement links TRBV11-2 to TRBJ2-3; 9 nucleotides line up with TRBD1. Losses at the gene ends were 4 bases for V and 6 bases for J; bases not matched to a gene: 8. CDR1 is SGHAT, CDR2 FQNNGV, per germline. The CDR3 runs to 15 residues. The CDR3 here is CASSWQGQGTDTQYF. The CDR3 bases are TGTGCCAGCAGCTGGCAGGGACAGGGTACCGATACGCAGTATTTT.

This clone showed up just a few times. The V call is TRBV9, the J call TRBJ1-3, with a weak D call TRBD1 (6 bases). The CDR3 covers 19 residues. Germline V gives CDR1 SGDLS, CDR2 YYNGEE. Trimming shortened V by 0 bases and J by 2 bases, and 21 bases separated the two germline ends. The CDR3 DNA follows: TGTGCCAGCAGCGTAGATACCAGGGGCCAGGGCATTGCTGGAAACACCATATATTTT. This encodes CASSVDTRGQGIAGNTIYF.

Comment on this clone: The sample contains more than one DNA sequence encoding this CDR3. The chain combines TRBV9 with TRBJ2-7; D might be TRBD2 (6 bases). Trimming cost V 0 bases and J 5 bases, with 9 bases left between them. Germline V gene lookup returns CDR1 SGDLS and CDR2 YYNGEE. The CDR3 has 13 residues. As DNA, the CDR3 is TGTGCCAGCAGCGTAGGCCCGGGGGACGAGCAGTACTTC. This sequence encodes CASSVGPGDEQYF.

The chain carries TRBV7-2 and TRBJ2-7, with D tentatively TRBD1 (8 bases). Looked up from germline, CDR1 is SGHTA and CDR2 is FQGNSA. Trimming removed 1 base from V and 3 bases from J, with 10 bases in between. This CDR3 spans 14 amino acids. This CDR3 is CASSLDRGGYEQYF. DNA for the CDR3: TGTGCCAGCAGCTTAGACAGGGGGGGCTACGAGCAGTACTTC.

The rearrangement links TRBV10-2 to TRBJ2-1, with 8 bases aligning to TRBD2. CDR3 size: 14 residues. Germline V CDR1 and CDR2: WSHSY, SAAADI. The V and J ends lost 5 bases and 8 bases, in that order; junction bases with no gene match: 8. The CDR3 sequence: CASSREGNYYEQFF. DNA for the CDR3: TGCGCCAGCAGTCGGGAGGGTAATTACTATGAGCAGTTCTTC.

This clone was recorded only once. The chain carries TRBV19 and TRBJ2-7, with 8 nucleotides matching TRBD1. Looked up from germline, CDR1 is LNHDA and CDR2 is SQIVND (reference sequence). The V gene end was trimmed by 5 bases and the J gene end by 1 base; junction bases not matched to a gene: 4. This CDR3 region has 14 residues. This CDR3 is CASSSTGGSYEQYF. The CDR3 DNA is TGTGCCAGTAGTTCCACAGGGGGTTCCTACGAGCAGTACTTC. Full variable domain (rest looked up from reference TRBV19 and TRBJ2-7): DGGITQSPKYLFRKEGQNVTLSCEQNLNHDAMYWYRQDPGQGLRLIYYSQIVNDFQKGDIAEGYSVSREKKESFPLTVTSAQKNPTAFYLCASSSTGGSYEQYFGPGTRLTVT.

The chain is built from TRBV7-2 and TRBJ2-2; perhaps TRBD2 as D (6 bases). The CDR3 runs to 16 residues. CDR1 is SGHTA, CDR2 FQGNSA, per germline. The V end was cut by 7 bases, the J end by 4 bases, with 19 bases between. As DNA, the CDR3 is TGTGCCAGCACCCTAGTGGTGTCGGGAGTCACCGGGGAGCTGTTTTTT. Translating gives CASTLVVSGVTGELFF.

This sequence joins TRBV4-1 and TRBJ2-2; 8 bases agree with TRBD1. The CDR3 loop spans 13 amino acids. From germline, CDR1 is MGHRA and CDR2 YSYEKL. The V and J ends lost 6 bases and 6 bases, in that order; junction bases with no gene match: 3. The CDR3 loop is CASSPGGAGELFF. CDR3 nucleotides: TGCGCCAGCAGTCCAGGGGGCGCCGGGGAGCTGTTTTTT.

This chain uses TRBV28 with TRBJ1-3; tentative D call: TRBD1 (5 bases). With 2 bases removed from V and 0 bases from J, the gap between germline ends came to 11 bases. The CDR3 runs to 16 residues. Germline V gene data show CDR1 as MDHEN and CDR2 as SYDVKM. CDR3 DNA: TGTGCCAGCAGTTTAGCGGCAGGGCACTCTGGAAACACCATATATTTT. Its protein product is CASSLAAGHSGNTIYF.